Included here is one TCR beta chain sequence, with context. These data belong to a study of blood T cell repertoires in COVID-19. Turning to the study itself: Samples of COVID-19 (acute and convalescent) were obtained from the United States, Italy and Spain.

This table comes from immunoSEQ multiplex PCR, and its TCRdb copy is limited to in-frame clones, with some not included. The table includes 220,000 or so clones, 70% to 85% detected once. Participants came from about two dozen US areas, aged roughly 18 to 100 years. What the recovered Cohort 3 donors had was two negative PCRs, clearance, or symptom resolution. The V and J ends lost 4 bases and 3 bases, in that order; junction bases with no gene match: 15. This CDR3 contains 17 residues. The germline V gene has CDR1 SGHDN and CDR2 FVKESK. This sequence was found in a woman aged 55-70 years who had recovered from COVID-19. Sequencing was performed on PBMCs or T cells enriched from blood (not recorded which). The rearrangement uses TRBV14 and TRBJ2-7, with 7 bases that match TRBD2. DNA for the CDR3: TGTGCCAGCAGCCTCCACTGGGGCGGGAGAACCCACTACGAGCAGTACTTC. This encodes CASSLHWGGRTHYEQYF. Full variable domain (missing parts from reference TRBV14 and TRBJ2-7): EAGVTQFPSHSVIEKGQTVTLRCDPISGHDNLYWYRRVMGKEIKFLLHFVKESKQDESGMPNNRFLAERTGGTYSTLKVQPAELEDSGVYFCASSLHWGGRTHYEQYFGPGTRLTVT.